The rows below give T cell receptor beta chains drawn from one sample of a study of shared clonotypes between healthy human individuals. Libraries were prepared by immunoSEQ multiplex PCR; TCRdb keeps only in-frame clonotypes and omits some of them. The sample yields 2 million to 3 million clones, 90% to 95% seen once. The sample was naive CD4+ T cells from PBMCs. Receptors were obtained from a man aged 18 to 29 in good health. Some clones in this sample may be carry-over from other donors' samples. Both conserved end residues are trimmed from each CDR3.

v_call,j_call,cdr3_aa
TRBV28,TRBJ1-5,ASSFGGSNQPQH
TRBV18,TRBJ1-1,ASSPRQPEDTEAF
TRBV2,TRBJ2-4,ASSEGGALAKNIQY
TRBV6-6,TRBJ2-2,ASSNRGANTGELF
TRBV7-2,TRBJ2-3,ASRSSGSTDTQY
TRBV6-5,TRBJ2-3,ASSRPGTDTQY
TRBV5-6,TRBJ1-1,ASSLVEEVTEAF
TRBV6-1,TRBJ1-2,ASSEAQLGYT
TRBV19,TRBJ2-5,ASSIGGPQETQY
TRBV27,TRBJ2-3,ASSPAIRTDTQY
TRBV7-2,TRBJ1-2,ASSSDRGTYGYT
TRBV5-1,TRBJ2-3,ASSDRATSTDTQY
TRBV7-6,TRBJ2-1,ASSLASTPGDEQF
TRBV30,TRBJ2-5,AWSVRGPYQETQY
TRBV28,TRBJ2-1,ASRYRGLNEQF
TRBV14,TRBJ2-7,ASSPGTWGGRLYEQY
TRBV7-9,TRBJ1-2,ASSLGGQGIYGYT
TRBV15,TRBJ2-1,ATSREYSGREQF
TRBV6-6,TRBJ2-1,ASIKPGQGQDEQF
TRBV9,TRBJ2-1,ASSAYDEQF
TRBV6-5,TRBJ2-3,ASTSGYSTDTQY
TRBV14,TRBJ2-4,ASSQSRGRDIQY
TRBV6-5,TRBJ2-7,ASSYSVDLYEQY
TRBV7-9,TRBJ2-2,ASSGSLLAGANTGELF
TRBV28,TRBJ1-5,ASRRGSEPQH
TRBV18,TRBJ1-4,ASSPRWANEKLF
TRBV6-5,TRBJ2-7,ASRTEGEQY
TRBV30,TRBJ2-1,AWRTSGRMQF
TRBV5-1,TRBJ2-5,ASSPVGSQETQY
TRBV29-1,TRBJ2-5,SVGWAETQY
TRBV5-1,TRBJ1-6,ASSSGGGTYNSPLH
TRBV29-1,TRBJ2-1,SVSQDRYNEQF
TRBV27,TRBJ1-1,ASRRGAGPIGVEAF